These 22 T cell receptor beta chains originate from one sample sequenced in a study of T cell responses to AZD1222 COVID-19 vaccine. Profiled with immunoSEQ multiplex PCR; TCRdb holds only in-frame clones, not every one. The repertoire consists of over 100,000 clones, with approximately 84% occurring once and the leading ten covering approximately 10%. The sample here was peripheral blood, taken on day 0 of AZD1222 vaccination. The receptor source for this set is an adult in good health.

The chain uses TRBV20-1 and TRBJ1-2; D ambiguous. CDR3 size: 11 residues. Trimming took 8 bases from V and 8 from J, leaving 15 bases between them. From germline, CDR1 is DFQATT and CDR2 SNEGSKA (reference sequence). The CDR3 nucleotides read TGCAGTACCGATACACTCACCGGCTACACCTTC. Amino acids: CSTDTLTGYTF.

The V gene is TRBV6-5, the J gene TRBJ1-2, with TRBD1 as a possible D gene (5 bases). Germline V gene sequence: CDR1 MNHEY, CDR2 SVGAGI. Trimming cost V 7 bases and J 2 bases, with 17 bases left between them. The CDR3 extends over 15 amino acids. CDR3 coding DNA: TGTGCCAGCACCCCGGCAGGGTTCCTGAACTATGGCTACACCTTC. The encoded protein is CASTPAGFLNYGYTF.

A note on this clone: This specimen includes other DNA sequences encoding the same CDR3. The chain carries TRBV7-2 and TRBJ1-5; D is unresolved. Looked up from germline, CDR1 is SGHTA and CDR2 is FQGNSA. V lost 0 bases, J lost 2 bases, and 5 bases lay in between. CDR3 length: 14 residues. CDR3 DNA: TGTGCCAGCAGCTTAGCGCTCGGCAATCAGCCCCAGCATTTT. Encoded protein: CASSLALGNQPQHF.

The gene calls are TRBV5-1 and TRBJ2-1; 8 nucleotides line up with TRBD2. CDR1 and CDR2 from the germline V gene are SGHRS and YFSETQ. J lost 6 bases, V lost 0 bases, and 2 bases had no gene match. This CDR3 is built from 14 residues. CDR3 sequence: CASSLELAVNEQFF. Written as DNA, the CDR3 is TGCGCCAGCAGCTTGGAACTAGCGGTCAATGAGCAGTTCTTC.

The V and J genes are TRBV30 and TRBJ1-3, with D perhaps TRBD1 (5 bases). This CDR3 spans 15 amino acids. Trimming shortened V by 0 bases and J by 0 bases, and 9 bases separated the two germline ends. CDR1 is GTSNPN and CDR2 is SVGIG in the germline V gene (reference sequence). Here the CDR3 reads CAWSVHRSSGNTIYF. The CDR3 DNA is TGTGCCTGGAGTGTACACAGGAGCTCTGGAAACACCATATATTTT.

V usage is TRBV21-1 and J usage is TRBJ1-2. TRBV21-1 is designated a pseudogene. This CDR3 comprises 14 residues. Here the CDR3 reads CASSKEFTNYGYTF. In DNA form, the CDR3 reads TGTGCCAGCAGCAAAGAGTTCACGAACTATGGCTACACCTTC.

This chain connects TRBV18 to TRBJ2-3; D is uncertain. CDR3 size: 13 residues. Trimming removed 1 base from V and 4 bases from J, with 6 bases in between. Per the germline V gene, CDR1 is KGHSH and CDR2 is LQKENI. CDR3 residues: CASSPLRADTQYF. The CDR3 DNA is TGTGCCAGCTCACCACTTAGAGCAGATACGCAGTATTTT. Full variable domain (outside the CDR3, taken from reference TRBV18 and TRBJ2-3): NAGVMQNPRHLVRRRGQEARLRCSPMKGHSHVYWYRQLPEEGLKFMVYLQKENIIDESGMPKERFSAEFPKEGPSILRIQQVVRGDSAAYFCASSPLRADTQYFGPGTRLTVL.

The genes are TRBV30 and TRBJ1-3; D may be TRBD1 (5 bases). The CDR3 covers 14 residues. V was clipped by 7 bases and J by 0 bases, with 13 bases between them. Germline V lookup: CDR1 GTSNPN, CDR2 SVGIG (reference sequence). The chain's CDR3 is CAYLWGSSGNTIYF. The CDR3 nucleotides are TGTGCCTACCTTTGGGGCAGCTCTGGAAACACCATATATTTT.

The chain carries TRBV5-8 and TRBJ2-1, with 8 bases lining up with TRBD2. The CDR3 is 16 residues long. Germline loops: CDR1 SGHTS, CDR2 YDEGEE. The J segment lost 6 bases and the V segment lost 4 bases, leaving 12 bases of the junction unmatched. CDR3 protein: CASSPSGGLVFNEQFF. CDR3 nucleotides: TGTGCCAGCAGCCCCAGTGGGGGACTAGTCTTCAATGAGCAGTTCTTC.

The CDR3 region is CASSYGEMNTEAFF. Written as DNA, the CDR3 is TGTGCCAGCAGCTACGGGGAAATGAACACTGAAGCTTTCTTT. The chain has TRBV7-6 and TRBJ1-1; no reliable D call. V lost 4 bases to trimming and J lost 0 bases, with 9 bases between them. Per germline, CDR1 SGHVS and CDR2 FNYEAQ. The CDR3 sequence is 14 residues long.

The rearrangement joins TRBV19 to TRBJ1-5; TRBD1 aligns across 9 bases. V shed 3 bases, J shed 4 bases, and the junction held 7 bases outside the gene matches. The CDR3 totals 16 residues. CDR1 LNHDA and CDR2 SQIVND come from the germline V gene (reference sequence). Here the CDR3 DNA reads TGTGCCAGTAGTATTATGGGACAGGGTCGGAATCAGCCCCAGCATTTT. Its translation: CASSIMGQGRNQPQHF.

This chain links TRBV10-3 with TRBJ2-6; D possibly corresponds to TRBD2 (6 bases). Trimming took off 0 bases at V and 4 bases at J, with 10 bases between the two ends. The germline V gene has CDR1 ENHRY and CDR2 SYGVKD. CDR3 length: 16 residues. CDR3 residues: CAISESAGLGANVLTF. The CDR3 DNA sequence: TGTGCCATCAGTGAGTCTGCGGGGCTGGGGGCCAACGTCCTGACTTTC.

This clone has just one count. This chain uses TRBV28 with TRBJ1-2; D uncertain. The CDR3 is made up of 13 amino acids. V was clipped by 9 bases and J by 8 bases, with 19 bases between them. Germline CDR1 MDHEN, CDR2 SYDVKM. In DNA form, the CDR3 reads TGTGCCAGTGTACCCGTGGGATATCGGGGCTACACCTTC. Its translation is CASVPVGYRGYTF.

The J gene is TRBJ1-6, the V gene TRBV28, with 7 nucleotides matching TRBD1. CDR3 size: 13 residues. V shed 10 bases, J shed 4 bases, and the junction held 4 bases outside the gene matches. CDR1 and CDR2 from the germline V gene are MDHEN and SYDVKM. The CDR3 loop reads CATRQGYNSPLHF. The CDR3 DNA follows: TGTGCCACCAGACAGGGTTATAATTCACCCCTCCACTTT. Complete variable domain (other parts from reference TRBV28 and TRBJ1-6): DVKVTQSSRYLVKRTGEKVFLECVQDMDHENMFWYRQDPGLGLRLIYFSYDVKMKEKGDIPEGYSVSREKKERFSLILESASTNQTSMYLCATRQGYNSPLHFGNGTRLTVT.

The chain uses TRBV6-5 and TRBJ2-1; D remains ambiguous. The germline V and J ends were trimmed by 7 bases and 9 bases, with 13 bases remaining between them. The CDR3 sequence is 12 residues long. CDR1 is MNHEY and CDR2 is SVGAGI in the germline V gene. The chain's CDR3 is CASTSSWGEQFF. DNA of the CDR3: TGTGCCAGCACATCTAGTTGGGGTGAGCAGTTCTTC.

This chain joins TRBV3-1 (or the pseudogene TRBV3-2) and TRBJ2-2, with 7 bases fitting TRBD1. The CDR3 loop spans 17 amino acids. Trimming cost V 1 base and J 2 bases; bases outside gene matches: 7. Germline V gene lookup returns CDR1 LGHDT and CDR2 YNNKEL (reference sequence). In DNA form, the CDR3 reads TGTGCCAGCAGCCAAGCGACCGACAGGGTAAACACCGGGGAGCTGTTTTTT. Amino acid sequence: CASSQATDRVNTGELFF.

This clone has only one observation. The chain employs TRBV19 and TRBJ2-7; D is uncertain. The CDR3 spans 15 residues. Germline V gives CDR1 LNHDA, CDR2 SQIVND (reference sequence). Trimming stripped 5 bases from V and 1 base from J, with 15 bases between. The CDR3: CASSVFPARSYEQYF. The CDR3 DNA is TGTGCCAGTAGTGTGTTTCCGGCCAGGTCCTACGAGCAGTACTTC.

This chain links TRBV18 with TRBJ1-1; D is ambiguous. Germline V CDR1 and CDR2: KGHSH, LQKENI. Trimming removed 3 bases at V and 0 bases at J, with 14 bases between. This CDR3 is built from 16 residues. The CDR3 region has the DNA TGTGCCAGCTCACCGCCGGTGGGGAGTATGAACACTGAAGCTTTCTTT. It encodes CASSPPVGSMNTEAFF.

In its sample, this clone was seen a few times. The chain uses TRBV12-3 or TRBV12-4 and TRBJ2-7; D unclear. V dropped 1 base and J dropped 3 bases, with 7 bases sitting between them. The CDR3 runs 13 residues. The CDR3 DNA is TGTGCCAGCAGTTTAGACTTGAACTACGAGCAGTACTTC. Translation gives CASSLDLNYEQYF.

The CDR3 region is CSVYRGQQETQYF. The DNA for the CDR3 is TGCAGCGTCTACAGGGGCCAGCAAGAGACCCAGTACTTC. The chain links TRBV29-1 to TRBJ2-5; 7 nucleotides agree with TRBD1. CDR1 and CDR2 from the germline V gene are SQVTM and ANQGSEA. The CDR3 is 13 amino acids. With V trimmed by 6 bases and J by 2 bases, 6 bases remained unmatched.

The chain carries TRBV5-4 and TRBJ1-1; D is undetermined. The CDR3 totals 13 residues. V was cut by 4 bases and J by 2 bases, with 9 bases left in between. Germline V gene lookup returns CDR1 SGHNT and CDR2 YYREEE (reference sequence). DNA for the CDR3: TGTGCCAGCAGCCCCACGTCCAACACTGAAGCTTTCTTT. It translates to CASSPTSNTEAFF.

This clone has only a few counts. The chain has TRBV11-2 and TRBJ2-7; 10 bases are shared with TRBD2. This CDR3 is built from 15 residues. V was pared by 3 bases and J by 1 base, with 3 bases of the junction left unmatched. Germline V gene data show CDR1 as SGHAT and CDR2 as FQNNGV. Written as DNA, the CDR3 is TGTGCCAGCAGCTTTTTAGCGGGAGGTTCCTACGAGCAGTACTTC. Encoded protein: CASSFLAGGSYEQYF.